The 30 T cell receptor beta chains listed next were all sequenced from one sample in a study of early T cells in non-severe SARS-CoV-2 infection. MiXCR, run by TCRdb on the 5' RACE reads, gives a single entry per CDR3 protein. Altogether approximately 66,000 distinct CDR3 sequences are present, around 14% being singletons, with the ten largest covering around 4.8%. Material for sequencing was whole blood. The receptors here all came from an adult who was a healthcare worker with PCR-confirmed SARS-CoV-2 infection or an uninfected control (not recorded which).

V and J are TRBV6-5 and TRBJ2-1; 9 bases are shared with TRBD1. J was trimmed by 1 base and V by 7 bases; bases with no gene match: 2. CDR1 and CDR2 (germline): MNHEY, SVGAGI. The CDR3 covers 14 residues. The CDR3 DNA reads as TGTGCCAGCAAAGACAGGGGGTCCTACAATGAGCAGTTCTTC. This codes for CASKDRGSYNEQFF.

This chain connects TRBV6-6 to TRBJ1-6; TRBD1 agrees at 7 bases. Per the germline V gene, CDR1 is MNHNY and CDR2 is SVGAGI (reference sequence). This CDR3 has 15 amino acids. V shed 0 bases and J 10 bases; nucleotides not matched to a gene: 6. The CDR3, as DNA: TGTGCCAGCAGTTACTCAGAGGGGGCGAAATCACCCCTCCACTTT. Its translation: CASSYSEGAKSPLHF.

This clonotype was seen many times. This sequence joins TRBV11-2 and TRBJ2-7; D perhaps matches TRBD1 (6 bases). The CDR3 consists of 15 residues. V lost 0 bases, J lost 0 bases, and 9 bases lay in between. The germline gives CDR1 SGHAT, CDR2 FQNNGV. In DNA form, the CDR3 reads TGTGCCAGCAGCTTAGAGGGGGCGGCCTCCTACGAGCAGTACTTC. Translation gives CASSLEGAASYEQYF.

The chain uses TRBV18 and TRBJ1-1, with no clear D. The CDR3 covers 13 residues. Germline lookup yields CDR1 KGHSH and CDR2 LQKENI. The ends were cut back, 5 bases at V and 1 base at J, with 8 bases in the middle. This CDR3 reads CASSTTANTEAFF. CDR3 DNA sequence: TGTGCCAGCTCAACTACAGCGAACACTGAAGCTTTCTTT.

This clonotype has ten or more counts. This chain connects TRBV6-4 to TRBJ2-3, with 9 positions matching TRBD2. The CDR3 extends over 16 amino acids. Germline values: CDR1 MRHNA, CDR2 SNTAGT. With 3 bases clipped from V and 0 bases from J, the junction kept 4 bases outside the gene matches. CDR3 residues: CASSENSGGSTDTQYF. The CDR3 DNA is TGTGCCAGCAGTGAGAATAGCGGGGGCAGCACAGATACGCAGTATTTT.

The chain uses TRBV2 and TRBJ2-3; no clear D gene. The ends were cut back, 6 bases at V and 2 bases at J, with 12 bases in the middle. Per the germline V gene, CDR1 is SNHLY and CDR2 is FYNNEI. The CDR3 is 14 residues long. CDR3: CASSDNRATDTQYF. DNA for the CDR3: TGTGCCAGCAGCGACAACCGGGCCACAGATACGCAGTATTTT.

The sample holds many counts of this clonotype. The chain carries TRBV5-1 and TRBJ2-5; 7 nucleotides line up with TRBD1. The junction had 11 bases not matched to a gene; V was cut back by 4 bases and J by 5 bases. CDR3 length: 15 residues. CDR1 and CDR2 (germline): SGHRS, YFSETQ. CDR3 nucleotide sequence: TGCGCCAGCAGCCCTACAGGGGCCCTCCCTGAGACCCAGTACTTC. This translates into CASSPTGALPETQYF.

This clonotype was counted a few times. V is TRBV9 and J is TRBJ1-2, with D uncertain. The CDR3 is made up of 15 amino acids. Germline CDR1 SGDLS, CDR2 YYNGEE. V gave up 2 bases and J gave up 4 bases, with 15 bases separating them. The CDR3 here is CASSVGFTPVYGYTF. Here the CDR3 DNA reads TGTGCCAGCAGCGTGGGATTCACGCCTGTCTATGGCTACACCTTC.

The V call is TRBV9, the J call TRBJ1-1; 9 nucleotides line up with TRBD1. Per the germline V gene, CDR1 is SGDLS and CDR2 is YYNGEE. With 3 bases clipped from V and 3 bases from J, the junction kept 6 bases outside the gene matches. The length of the CDR3 is 15 residues. The CDR3 DNA sequence: TGTGCCAGCAGCGCCCGGGACAGGGAAGACACTGAAGCTTTCTTT. Encoded protein: CASSARDREDTEAFF.

This clonotype has ten or more counts. This sequence joins TRBV4-1 and TRBJ2-5; 7 bases are a match to TRBD2. Per germline, CDR1 MGHRA and CDR2 YSYEKL. The junction had 8 bases not matched to a gene; V was cut back by 9 bases and J by 1 base. The CDR3 spans 14 residues. CDR3 DNA: TGCGCCAGGTGTGAATGGGGGGGCCAAGAGACCCAGTACTTC. It specifies CARCEWGGQETQYF.

This clonotype was found a few times. V gene TRBV2 combines with J gene TRBJ2-5; either TRBD1 or TRBD2 may fit D (5 bases each). Germline V gene sequence: CDR1 SNHLY, CDR2 FYNNEI. The CDR3 spans 12 residues. V was shortened by 5 bases and J by 5 bases, with 9 bases between the two germline ends. The CDR3 coding sequence is TGTGCCAGCAGTAGGGACCGGGAGACCCAGTACTTC. It specifies CASSRDRETQYF.

Turning to this clonotype: Mismatch with germline at one junction end may stem from a read error. V is TRBV18 and J is TRBJ2-3; D remains ambiguous. Germline CDR1 reads KGHSH; CDR2 reads LQKENI. This CDR3 region has 14 residues. This CDR3 reads CTSSPRSRTDTQYF. CDR3 coding DNA: TGTACCAGCTCACCTCGCTCCCGCACAGATACGCAGTATTTT.

This clonotype has more than one count but fewer than ten. The genes are TRBV12-3 or TRBV12-4 and TRBJ2-5; TRBD2 is a possible D gene (5 bases). Trimming pared 4 bases from V and 1 base from J, leaving 7 bases between. This CDR3 has 13 residues. The CDR3 coding sequence is TGTGCCAGCAGTTGGAGCGGCCAAGAGACCCAGTACTTC. Translating gives CASSWSGQETQYF.

In this sample, this clonotype turned up many times. The V and J genes are TRBV5-1 and TRBJ2-5; 9 nucleotides agree with TRBD1. CDR1 SGHRS and CDR2 YFSETQ come from the germline V gene. J was trimmed by 7 bases and V by 0 bases; bases with no gene match: 10. The length of the CDR3 is 16 residues. The CDR3 is CASSLAMTGGSMTQYF. In DNA, the CDR3 is TGCGCCAGCAGCTTGGCCATGACAGGGGGGTCGATGACCCAGTACTTC.

This clonotype was detected ten times or more. The chain uses TRBV5-4 and TRBJ2-7; no definite D call. CDR3 size: 14 residues. The ends were cut back, 4 bases at V and 2 bases at J, with 13 bases in the middle. Germline loops: CDR1 SGHNT, CDR2 YYREEE (reference sequence). The CDR3 DNA sequence: TGTGCCAGCAGCCCGACAAGGGCGGCCTACGAGCAGTACTTC. It encodes CASSPTRAAYEQYF. Based on the CDR3 plus reference TRBV5-4 and TRBJ2-7, the full variable domain is ETGVTQSPTHLIKTRGQQVTLRCSSQSGHNTVSWYQQALGQGPQFIFQYYREEENGRGNFPPRFSGLQFPNYSSELNVNALELDDSALYLCASSPTRAAYEQYFGPGTRLTVT.

This clonotype was counted at least ten times. The V call is TRBV5-1, the J call TRBJ1-1, with 8 bases identical to TRBD1. Germline V gene data show CDR1 as SGHRS and CDR2 as YFSETQ. J lost 7 bases, V lost 3 bases, and 11 bases had no gene match. The CDR3 is made up of 15 amino acids. CDR3 in DNA: TGCGCCAGCAGCTGGACCACAGGGGGGGTCGGTGAAGCTTTCTTT. Translation gives CASSWTTGGVGEAFF. Looking up the rest from reference TRBV5-1 and TRBJ1-1 gives the full variable domain: KAGVTQTPRYLIKTRGQQVTLSCSPISGHRSVSWYQQTPGQGLQFLFEYFSETQRNKGNFPGRFSGRQFSNSRSEMNVSTLELGDSALYLCASSWTTGGVGEAFFGQGTRLTVV.

CDR3: CASSERPVNTEAFF. CDR3 in DNA: TGTGCCAGCAGTGAAAGGCCAGTAAACACTGAAGCTTTCTTT. This chain uses TRBV6-1 with TRBJ1-1; D unresolved. The CDR3 runs to 14 residues. CDR1 is MNHNS, CDR2 SASEGT, per germline. Trimming stripped 2 bases from V and 2 bases from J, with 9 bases between.

The rearrangement joins TRBV12-3 or TRBV12-4 to TRBJ1-1, with D possibly being TRBD1 (5 bases). The CDR3 consists of 13 residues. V lost 2 bases and J lost 5, with 9 bases in between. CDR3 residues: CASSLSGETEAFF. DNA for the CDR3: TGTGCCAGCAGTTTATCGGGGGAAACTGAAGCTTTCTTT.

At least ten counts were recorded for this clonotype. The chain combines TRBV12-3 or TRBV12-4 with TRBJ2-1; possibly TRBD1 or TRBD2 for D (6 bases each). The V gene lost 5 bases and the J gene lost 2 bases, with 19 bases spanning the gap. CDR3 size: 17 residues. The CDR3 nucleotides read TGTGCCAGCAGTCAGAGTCGACTAGGGGGGACCTACAATGAGCAGTTCTTC. As protein: CASSQSRLGGTYNEQFF.

The chain couples TRBV11-2 to TRBJ2-1; perhaps TRBD2 as D (5 bases). The CDR3 totals 11 residues. V was shortened by 0 bases and J by 16 bases, with 10 bases between the two germline ends. CDR1 and CDR2 (germline): SGHAT, FQNNGV. The DNA for the CDR3 is TGTGCCAGCAGCTTAGAACGGGAACACTTCTTC. Its translation is CASSLEREHFF.

The gene calls are TRBV5-1 and TRBJ1-6, with D maybe TRBD1 (5 bases). Germline CDR1 is SGHRS and CDR2 is YFSETQ. CDR3 length: 12 amino acids. Trimming pared 3 bases from V and 7 bases from J, leaving 5 bases between. The CDR3 here is CASSWGNSPLHF. The CDR3 DNA reads as TGCGCCAGCAGCTGGGGGAATTCACCCCTCCACTTT.

This clonotype was recorded a few times. As DNA, the CDR3 is TGCAGCGTTTCCGTAACTAGCGGGAGTATCGCCAGCCTCTACGAGCAGTACTTC. Residues: CSVSVTSGSIASLYEQYF. V is TRBV29-1 and J is TRBJ2-7; TRBD2 matches 11 bases. The CDR3 is 18 amino acids. Germline CDR1 reads SQVTM; CDR2 reads ANQGSEA. Trimming took 5 bases from V and 3 from J; bases not matched to a gene: 18.

The J gene is TRBJ2-1, the V gene TRBV11-2, with 7 bases fitting TRBD2. The CDR3 length is 13 residues. V lost 5 bases and J lost 9; bases outside the gene matches: 7. In germline, CDR1 is SGHAT, CDR2 FQNNGV. CDR3 DNA: TGTGCCAGCAGCCTTAGACGGGAGGTTGAGCAGTTCTTC. Translated, it gives CASSLRREVEQFF.

The chain carries TRBV29-1 and TRBJ1-3, with 9 bases aligning to TRBD1. The CDR3 loop spans 16 amino acids. V shed 6 bases, J shed 0 bases, and the junction held 9 bases outside the gene matches. The germline CDR1 and CDR2 sequences are SQVTM and ANQGSEA. The CDR3 loop reads CSVGGDRVGSGNTIYF. CDR3 bases: TGCAGCGTAGGCGGGGACAGGGTCGGCTCTGGAAACACCATATATTTT.

In its sample, this clonotype was seen many times. This CDR3 is CASSGPGTRSTDTQYF. DNA for the CDR3: TGTGCCAGCAGCGGACCCGGGACTCGTAGCACAGATACGCAGTATTTT. The chain couples TRBV11-2 to TRBJ2-3; tentative D call: TRBD2 (6 bases). V dropped 5 bases and J dropped 0 bases, with 15 bases sitting between them. The CDR3 sequence is 16 residues long. Germline-derived CDR1 and CDR2 are SGHAT and FQNNGV.

This clonotype occurred a few times. The chain carries TRBV7-3 and TRBJ1-2, with a tentative D call TRBD1 (6 bases). CDR3 length: 12 residues. V was cut by 5 bases and J by 6 bases, with 10 bases left in between. Germline CDR1 and CDR2: SGHTA and FQGTGA. This chain's CDR3 is CASSPTGNGYTF. In nucleotides, the CDR3 is TGTGCCAGCAGCCCTACAGGGAATGGCTACACCTTC.

The J gene is TRBJ2-7, the V gene TRBV10-3; 9 positions agree with TRBD2. The trim removed 3 bases at V and 4 bases at J, leaving 10 bases unmatched. CDR3 length equals 16 residues. The V gene's germline CDR1 is ENHRY and CDR2 SYGVKD. CDR3 sequence: CAISDHIAGASYEQYF. The CDR3 DNA follows: TGTGCCATCAGTGACCATATAGCGGGGGCCTCTTACGAGCAGTACTTC.

This clonotype has ten or more counts. The chain is built from TRBV5-1 and TRBJ1-1; D perhaps matches TRBD1 (5 bases). The germline V gene encodes CDR1 SGHRS and CDR2 YFSETQ. Between the trimmed V and J ends, which lost 7 bases and 1 base, there was a span of 11 bases. The CDR3 length is 13 residues. The CDR3 sequence is CASQGLSNTEAFF. The CDR3, as DNA: TGCGCCAGCCAGGGACTGTCGAACACTGAAGCTTTCTTT.

This clonotype was detected ten times or more. This chain connects TRBV12-3 or TRBV12-4 to TRBJ2-1; maybe TRBD2 (5 bases). The CDR3 spans 12 residues. The V gene lost 5 bases and the J gene lost 9 bases, with 11 bases spanning the gap. CDR3 in DNA: TGTGCCAGCAGTCGGATCAGCGGTGAGCAGTTCTTC. As protein: CASSRISGEQFF.

This clonotype was observed at least ten times. V gene TRBV6-2 or TRBV6-3 combines with J gene TRBJ2-1; 8 bases line up with TRBD2. The ends lost 5 bases at V and 4 bases at J; junction bases unmatched: 7. Germline CDR1 and CDR2: MNHEY and SVGEGT. This CDR3 is built from 15 residues. The CDR3 is CASSETSGSYNEQFF. The CDR3 DNA sequence: TGTGCCAGCAGTGAAACTAGCGGCTCGTACAATGAGCAGTTCTTC.